This T cell receptor (beta chain) emerged from a study of CD8 T cells in Susac syndrome. With random hexamers, about 0.45 to 1 ug RNA was reverse transcribed. Amplification of the TCR beta CDR3 was carried out by immunoSEQ multiplex PCR, which spanned a total of 54 Vbeta and 13 Jbeta segments. In TCRdb, the immunoSEQ multiplex PCR reads were re-called with MiXCR into one record per CDR3 protein. The profile shows 190,000 or so distinct CDR3 sequences, 90% to 95% of them singletons. The multiple sclerosis control group consisted of treatment-naive patients whose relapsing-remitting disease, which was either stable or active, fulfilled revised McDonald criteria. Isolation of CD8+ and CD4+ T cells was performed negatively, whereas enrichment of TEMRA cells was done by FACS. Points on this clonotype: What it binds is unknown.

Findings of the study overall: The study recognized that its TCR sequencing and HLA analysis covered a relatively small number of individuals.

Germline V CDR1 and CDR2: MNHNY, SVGAGI (reference sequence). The CDR3 runs to 15 residues. V was clipped by 7 bases and J by 6 bases; unmatched bases: 11. The chain joins TRBV6-6 to TRBJ1-1; TRBD1 matches 10 bases. The receptor comes from a human donor with multiple sclerosis. The sequencing input was CD4+ T cells from PBMCs. The CDR3 reads CASTEGTGERSEAFF. DNA of the CDR3: TGTGCCAGCACAGAGGGGACAGGGGAAAGGTCTGAAGCTTTCTTT.